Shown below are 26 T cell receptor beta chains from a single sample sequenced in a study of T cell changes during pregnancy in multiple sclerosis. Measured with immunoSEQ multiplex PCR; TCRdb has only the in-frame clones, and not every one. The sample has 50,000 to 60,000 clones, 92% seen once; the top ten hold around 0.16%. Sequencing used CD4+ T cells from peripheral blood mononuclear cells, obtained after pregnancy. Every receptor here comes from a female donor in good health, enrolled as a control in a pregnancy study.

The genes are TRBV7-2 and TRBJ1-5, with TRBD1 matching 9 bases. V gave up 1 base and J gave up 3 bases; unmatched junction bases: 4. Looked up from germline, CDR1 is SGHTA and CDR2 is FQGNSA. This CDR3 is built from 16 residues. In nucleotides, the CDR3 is TGTGCCAGCAGCTTAGGGGGACAGGGATACAATCAGCCCCAGCATTTT. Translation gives CASSLGGQGYNQPQHF.

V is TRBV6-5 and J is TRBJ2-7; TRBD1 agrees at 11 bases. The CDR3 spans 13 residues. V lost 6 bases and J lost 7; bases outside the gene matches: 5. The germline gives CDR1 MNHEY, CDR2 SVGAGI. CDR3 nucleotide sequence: TGTGCCAGCAGACGGACAGGGGGCTTAGAGCAGTACTTC. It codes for CASRRTGGLEQYF.

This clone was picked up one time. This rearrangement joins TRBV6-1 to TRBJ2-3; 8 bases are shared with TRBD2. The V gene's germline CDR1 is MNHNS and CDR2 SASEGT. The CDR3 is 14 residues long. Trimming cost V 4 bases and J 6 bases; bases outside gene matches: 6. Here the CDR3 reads CASSGAGAQDTQYF. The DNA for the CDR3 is TGTGCCAGCAGTGGAGCGGGGGCACAGGATACGCAGTATTTT.

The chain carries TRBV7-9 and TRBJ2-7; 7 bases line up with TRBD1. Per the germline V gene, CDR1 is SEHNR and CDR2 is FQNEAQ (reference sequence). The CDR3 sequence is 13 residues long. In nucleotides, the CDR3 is TGTGCCAGCAGCTTAACAGGGGTGAACTCCGACGTGGTC. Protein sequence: CASSLTGVNSDVV.

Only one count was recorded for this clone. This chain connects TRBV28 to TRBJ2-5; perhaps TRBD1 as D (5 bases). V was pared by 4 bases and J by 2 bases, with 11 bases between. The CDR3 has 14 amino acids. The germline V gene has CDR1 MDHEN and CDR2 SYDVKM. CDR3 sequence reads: CASSYLGPQETQYF. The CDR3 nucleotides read TGTGCCAGCAGTTACCTGGGGCCGCAAGAGACCCAGTACTTC. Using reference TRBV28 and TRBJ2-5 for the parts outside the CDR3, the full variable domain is DVKVTQSSRYLVKRTGEKVFLECVQDMDHENMFWYRQDPGLGLRLIYFSYDVKMKEKGDIPEGYSVSREKKERFSLILESASTNQTSMYLCASSYLGPQETQYFGPGTRLLVL.

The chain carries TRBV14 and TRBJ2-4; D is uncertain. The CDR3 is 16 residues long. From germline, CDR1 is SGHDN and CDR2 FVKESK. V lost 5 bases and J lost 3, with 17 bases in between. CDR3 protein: CASSARHGSSKNIQYF. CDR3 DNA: TGTGCCAGCAGCGCCCGACACGGATCGAGCAAAAACATTCAGTACTTC.

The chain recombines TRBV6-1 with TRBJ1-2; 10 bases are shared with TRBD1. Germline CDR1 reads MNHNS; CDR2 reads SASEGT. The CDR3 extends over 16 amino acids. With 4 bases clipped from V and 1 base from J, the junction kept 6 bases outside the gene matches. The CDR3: CASSGDRGTDNYGYTF. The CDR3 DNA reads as TGTGCCAGCAGTGGGGACAGGGGTACCGATAACTATGGCTACACCTTC.

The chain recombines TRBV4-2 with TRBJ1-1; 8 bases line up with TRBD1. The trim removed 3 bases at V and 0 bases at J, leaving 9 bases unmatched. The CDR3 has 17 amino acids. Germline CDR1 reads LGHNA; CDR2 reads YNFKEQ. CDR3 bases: TGTGCCAGCAGCCAGGCCCAGGGGGCAGGCATGAACACTGAAGCTTTCTTT. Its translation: CASSQAQGAGMNTEAFF.

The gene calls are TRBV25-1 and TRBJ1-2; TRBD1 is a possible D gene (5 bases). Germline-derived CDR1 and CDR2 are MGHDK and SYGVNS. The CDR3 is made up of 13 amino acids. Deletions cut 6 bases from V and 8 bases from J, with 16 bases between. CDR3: CASRGGGHGGYTF. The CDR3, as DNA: TGTGCCAGCAGGGGGGGAGGGCACGGGGGCTACACCTTC.

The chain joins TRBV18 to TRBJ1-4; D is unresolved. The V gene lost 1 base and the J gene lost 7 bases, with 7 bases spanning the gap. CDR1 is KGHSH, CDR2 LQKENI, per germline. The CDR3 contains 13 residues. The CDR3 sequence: CASSPRLGEKLFF. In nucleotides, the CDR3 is TGTGCCAGCTCACCACGACTAGGTGAAAAACTGTTTTTT.

The CDR3 bases are TGTGCCAGCAGGGGGAGGAGGGAAAGCCACAATGAGCAGTTCTTC. This codes for CASRGRRESHNEQFF. This chain joins TRBV2 and TRBJ2-1; TRBD2 might be the D (6 bases). V was trimmed by 6 bases and J by 5 bases, leaving 17 bases between them. In germline, CDR1 is SNHLY, CDR2 FYNNEI. CDR3 length equals 15 residues.

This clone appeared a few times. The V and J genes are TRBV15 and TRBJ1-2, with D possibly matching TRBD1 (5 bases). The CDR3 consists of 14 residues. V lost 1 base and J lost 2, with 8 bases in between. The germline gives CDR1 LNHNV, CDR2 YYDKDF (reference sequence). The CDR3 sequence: CATSRGQLNYGYTF. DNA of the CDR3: TGTGCCACCAGCAGAGGACAGCTAAACTATGGCTACACCTTC.

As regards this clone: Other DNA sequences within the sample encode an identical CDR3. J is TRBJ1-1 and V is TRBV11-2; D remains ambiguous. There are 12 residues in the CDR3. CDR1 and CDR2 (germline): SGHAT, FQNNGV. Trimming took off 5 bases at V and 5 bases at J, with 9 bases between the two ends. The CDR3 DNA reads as TGTGCCAGCAGCCTAGCGGGGACTGAAGCTTTCTTT. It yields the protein CASSLAGTEAFF. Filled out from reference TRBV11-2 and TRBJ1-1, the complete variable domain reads EAGVAQSPRYKIIEKRQSVAFWCNPISGHATLYWYQQILGQGPKLLIQFQNNGVVDDSQLPKDRFSAERLKGVDSTLKIQPAKLEDSAVYLCASSLAGTEAFFGQGTRLTVV.

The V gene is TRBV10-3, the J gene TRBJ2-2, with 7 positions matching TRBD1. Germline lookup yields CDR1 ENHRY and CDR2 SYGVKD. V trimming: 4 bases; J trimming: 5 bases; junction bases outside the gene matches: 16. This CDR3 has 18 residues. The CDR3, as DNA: TGTGCCATCAGTGGAAAAAGTGAGGGGGCTTTAGAAACCGGGGAGCTGTTTTTT. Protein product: CAISGKSEGALETGELFF.

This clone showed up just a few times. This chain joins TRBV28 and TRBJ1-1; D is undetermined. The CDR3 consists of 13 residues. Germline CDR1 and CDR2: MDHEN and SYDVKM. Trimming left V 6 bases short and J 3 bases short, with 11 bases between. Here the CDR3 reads CASRLTGDTEAFF. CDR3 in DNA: TGTGCCAGCAGACTAACCGGAGACACTGAAGCTTTCTTT.

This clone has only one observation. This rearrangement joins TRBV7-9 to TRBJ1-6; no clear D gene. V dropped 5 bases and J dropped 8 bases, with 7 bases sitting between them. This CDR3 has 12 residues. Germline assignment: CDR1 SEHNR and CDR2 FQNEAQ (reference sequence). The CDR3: CASSRDYSPLHF. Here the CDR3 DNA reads TGTGCCAGCAGCCGGGATTATTCACCCCTCCACTTT.

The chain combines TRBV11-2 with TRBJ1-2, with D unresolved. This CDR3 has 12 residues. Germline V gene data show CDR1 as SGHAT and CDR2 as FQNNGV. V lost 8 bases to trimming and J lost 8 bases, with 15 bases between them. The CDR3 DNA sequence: TGTGCCAGCTCCGGGTATTTCATAGGCTACACCTTC. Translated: CASSGYFIGYTF. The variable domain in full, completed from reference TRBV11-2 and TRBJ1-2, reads EAGVAQSPRYKIIEKRQSVAFWCNPISGHATLYWYQQILGQGPKLLIQFQNNGVVDDSQLPKDRFSAERLKGVDSTLKIQPAKLEDSAVYLCASSGYFIGYTFGSGTRLTVV.

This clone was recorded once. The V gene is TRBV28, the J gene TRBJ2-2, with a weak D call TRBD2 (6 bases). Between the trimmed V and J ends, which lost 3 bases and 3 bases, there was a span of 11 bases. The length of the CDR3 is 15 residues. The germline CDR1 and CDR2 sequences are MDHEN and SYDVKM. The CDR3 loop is CASSFGGAYTGELFF. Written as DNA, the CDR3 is TGTGCCAGCAGTTTCGGAGGGGCCTACACCGGGGAGCTGTTTTTT. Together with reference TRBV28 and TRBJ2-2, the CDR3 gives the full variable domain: DVKVTQSSRYLVKRTGEKVFLECVQDMDHENMFWYRQDPGLGLRLIYFSYDVKMKEKGDIPEGYSVSREKKERFSLILESASTNQTSMYLCASSFGGAYTGELFFGEGSRLTVL.

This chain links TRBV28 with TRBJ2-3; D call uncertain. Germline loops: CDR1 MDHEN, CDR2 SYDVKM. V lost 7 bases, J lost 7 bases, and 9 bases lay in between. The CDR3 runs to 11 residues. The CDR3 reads CASTSRYTQYF. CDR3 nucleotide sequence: TGTGCCAGCACCTCGCGGTATACGCAGTATTTT. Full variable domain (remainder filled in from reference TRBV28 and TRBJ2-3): DVKVTQSSRYLVKRTGEKVFLECVQDMDHENMFWYRQDPGLGLRLIYFSYDVKMKEKGDIPEGYSVSREKKERFSLILESASTNQTSMYLCASTSRYTQYFGPGTRLTVL.

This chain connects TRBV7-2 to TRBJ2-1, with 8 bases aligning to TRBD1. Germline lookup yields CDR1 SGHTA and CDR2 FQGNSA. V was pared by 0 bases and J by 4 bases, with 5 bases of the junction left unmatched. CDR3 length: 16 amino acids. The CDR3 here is CASSLAGWTGYNEQFF. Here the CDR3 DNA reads TGTGCCAGCAGCTTAGCTGGGTGGACAGGGTACAATGAGCAGTTCTTC. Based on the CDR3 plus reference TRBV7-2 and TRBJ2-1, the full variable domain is GAGVSQSPSNKVTEKGKDVELRCDPISGHTALYWYRQSLGQGLEFLIYFQGNSAPDKSGLPSDRFSAERTGGSVSTLTIQRTQQEDSAVYLCASSLAGWTGYNEQFFGPGTRLTVL.

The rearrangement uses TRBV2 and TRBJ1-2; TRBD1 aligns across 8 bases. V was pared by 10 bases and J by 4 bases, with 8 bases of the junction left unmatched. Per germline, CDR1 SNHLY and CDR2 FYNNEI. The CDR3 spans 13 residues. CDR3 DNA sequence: TGTGCCATACGACAGGGGATTGGCTATGGCTACACCTTC. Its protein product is CAIRQGIGYGYTF.

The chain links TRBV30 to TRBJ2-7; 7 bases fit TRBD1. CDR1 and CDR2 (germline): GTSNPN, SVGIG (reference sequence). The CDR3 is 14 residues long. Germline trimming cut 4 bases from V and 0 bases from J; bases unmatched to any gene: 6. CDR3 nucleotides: TGTGCCTGGAAGGGACAGTATAACTCCTACGAGCAGTACTTC. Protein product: CAWKGQYNSYEQYF.

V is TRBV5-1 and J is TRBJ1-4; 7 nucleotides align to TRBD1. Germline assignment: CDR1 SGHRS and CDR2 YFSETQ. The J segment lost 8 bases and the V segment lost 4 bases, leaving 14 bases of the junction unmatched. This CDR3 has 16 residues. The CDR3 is CASSLRTEAQGEKLFF. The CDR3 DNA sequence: TGCGCCAGCAGCCTTCGGACAGAAGCACAGGGGGAAAAACTGTTTTTT.

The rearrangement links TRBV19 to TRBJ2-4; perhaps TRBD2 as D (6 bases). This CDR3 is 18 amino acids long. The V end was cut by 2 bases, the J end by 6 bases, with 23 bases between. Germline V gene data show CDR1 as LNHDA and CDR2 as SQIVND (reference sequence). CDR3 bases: TGTGCCAGTAGTATATGGACTCAGTCCCGCGGGGATGGAAACATTCAGTACTTC. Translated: CASSIWTQSRGDGNIQYF.

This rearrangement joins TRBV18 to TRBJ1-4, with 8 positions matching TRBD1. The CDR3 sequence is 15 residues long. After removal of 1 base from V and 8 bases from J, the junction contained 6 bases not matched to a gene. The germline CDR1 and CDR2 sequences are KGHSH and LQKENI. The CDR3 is CASSPLQGAGEKLFF. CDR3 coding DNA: TGTGCCAGCTCACCACTCCAGGGGGCTGGAGAAAAACTGTTTTTT.

The CDR3 sequence: CASSLDRVHEQYF. The DNA for the CDR3 is TGTGCCAGCAGCTTGGACAGGGTCCACGAGCAGTACTTC. The chain is built from TRBV11-3 and TRBJ2-7; 8 bases agree with TRBD1. V dropped 3 bases and J dropped 5; count of bases not matched to a gene: 3. Germline-derived CDR1 and CDR2 are SGHNT and YENEEA. There are 13 residues in the CDR3. Supplemented by reference TRBV11-3 and TRBJ2-7, the full variable domain reads EAGVVQSPRYKIIEKKQPVAFWCNPISGHNTLYWYLQNLGQGPELLIRYENEEAVDDSQLPKDRFSAERLKGVDSTLKIQPAELGDSAVYLCASSLDRVHEQYFGPGTRLTVT.